A single TCR beta chain is shown here with its context. Only in-frame clones appear in the TCRdb table, and some are missing; sequencing was by immunoSEQ multiplex PCR. The profile shows fewer than 700,000 clones, approximately 95% of them singletons. Naive CD8 cells lacked CD45RO, underwent positive selection for CCR7 and left out terminally differentiated effector memory CD45RA+ cells. The V gene's germline CDR1 is ENHRY and CDR2 SYGVKD. V was trimmed by 7 bases and J by 0 bases, leaving 4 bases between them. This CDR3 is built from 11 residues. This specimen comes from a study of shared clonotypes between healthy human individuals. The wider study: Three plates each covered CD4 naive and memory; CD8 naive two, CD8 memory one.

The rearrangement links TRBV10-3 to TRBJ2-7; D unresolved. The sequencing input was naive CD8+ T cells sorted from blood. The TCR originated in a woman in her twenties or thirties in good health. The CDR3 DNA reads as TGTGCCATCAAAAGCTCCTACGAGCAGTACTTC. It codes for CAIKSSYEQYF.